Shown below are 30 T cell receptor beta chains from a single sample sequenced in a study of T cells in Graves' hyperthyroidism and ophthalmopathy. TCR beta CDR3 sequences were amplified from RNA transcripts. TCR CDR3 regions were first amplified by RT-PCR with HTBI primers. TCRdb re-called the multiplex PCR reads through MiXCR, storing one row per CDR3 protein. Here the sample spans under 450,000 distinct CDR3 sequences, roughly 14% being singletons. Sample: blood. Source of these receptors: a man aged 30-40 years with Graves' hyperthyroidism that later progressed to Graves' ophthalmopathy.

The chain employs TRBV12-3 or TRBV12-4 and TRBJ1-4, with D perhaps matching TRBD1 (5 bases). The CDR3 is made up of 15 amino acids. Deletions cut 6 bases from V and 6 bases from J, with 17 bases between. As DNA, the CDR3 is TGTGCCAGCAGCCCACCGGGGGGAAGAGATGAAAAACTGTTTTTT. Protein sequence: CASSPPGGRDEKLFF.

The chain couples TRBV6-5 to TRBJ2-5; a weak D match, TRBD2 (5 bases). V lost 0 bases, J lost 7 bases, and 12 bases lay in between. The CDR3 is 14 residues long. CDR1 is MNHEY and CDR2 is SVGAGI in the germline V gene. CDR3 coding DNA: TGTGCCAGCAGTTACTCTAACGGGGAAGGGACCCAGTACTTC. This gives the protein CASSYSNGEGTQYF.

A few counts support this clonotype. The chain is built from TRBV18 and TRBJ2-5; no clear D gene. The germline gives CDR1 KGHSH, CDR2 LQKENI. The CDR3 sequence is 14 residues long. Between the trimmed V and J ends, which lost 1 base and 4 bases, there was a span of 10 bases. As DNA, the CDR3 is TGTGCCAGCTCACCACTGGGCACGCGAGAGACCCAGTACTTC. Translation gives CASSPLGTRETQYF.

In its sample, this clonotype was seen many times. The V and J genes are TRBV6-1 and TRBJ1-5; D possibly corresponds to TRBD1 (6 bases). The CDR3 loop spans 16 amino acids. Germline lookup yields CDR1 MNHNS and CDR2 SASEGT. With 6 bases removed from V and 2 bases from J, the gap between germline ends came to 17 bases. The CDR3: CASSRKQGRGNQPQHF. DNA for the CDR3: TGTGCCAGCAGCCGCAAACAGGGACGAGGCAATCAGCCCCAGCATTTT.

To note about this clonotype: A much more abundant neighbour one base away suggests this may be a read error. V is TRBV12-3 or TRBV12-4 and J is TRBJ2-5; D perhaps matches TRBD1 (5 bases). V was clipped by 10 bases and J by 2 bases, with 20 bases between them. This CDR3 is 15 amino acids long. The DNA for the CDR3 is TGTGCCACTCCTCACCATAGACAGCTACAAGAGACCCAGTACTTC. It translates to CATPHHRQLQETQYF.

Many counts were recorded for this clonotype. The rearrangement uses TRBV5-1 and TRBJ2-3, with 7 bases lining up with TRBD1. CDR1 is SGHRS, CDR2 YFSETQ, per germline. The CDR3 spans 15 residues. With 5 bases clipped from V and 3 bases from J, the junction kept 9 bases outside the gene matches. The CDR3 sequence is CASRGKTGSTDTQYF. The CDR3 region has the DNA TGCGCCAGCAGAGGGAAGACAGGGTCGACAGATACGCAGTATTTT. Variable domain in full (rest from reference TRBV5-1 and TRBJ2-3): KAGVTQTPRYLIKTRGQQVTLSCSPISGHRSVSWYQQTPGQGLQFLFEYFSETQRNKGNFPGRFSGRQFSNSRSEMNVSTLELGDSALYLCASRGKTGSTDTQYFGPGTRLTVL.

Concerning this clonotype itself: A much larger clone is a single base away; this may be a read error. The J gene is TRBJ2-3, the V gene TRBV14, with 7 bases fitting TRBD2. Germline trimming cut 3 bases from V and 0 bases from J; bases unmatched to any gene: 3. CDR1 and CDR2 (germline): SGHDN, FVKESK. The CDR3 sequence is 15 residues long. The CDR3 spells CASSQRGKSTDTQYF. DNA of the CDR3: TGTGCCAGCAGCCAGCGGGGGAAAAGCACAGATACGCAGTATTTT.

This clonotype was found many times. The chain joins TRBV5-1 to TRBJ2-7; TRBD2 agrees at 7 bases. This CDR3 contains 16 residues. CDR1 and CDR2 from the germline V gene are SGHRS and YFSETQ. V lost 0 bases and J lost 2; bases outside the gene matches: 8. This chain's CDR3 is CASSLEGRGVPYEQYF. CDR3 in DNA: TGCGCCAGCAGCTTGGAGGGGAGGGGTGTCCCCTACGAGCAGTACTTC. The whole variable domain, remainder taken from reference TRBV5-1 and TRBJ2-7, is KAGVTQTPRYLIKTRGQQVTLSCSPISGHRSVSWYQQTPGQGLQFLFEYFSETQRNKGNFPGRFSGRQFSNSRSEMNVSTLELGDSALYLCASSLEGRGVPYEQYFGPGTRLTVT.

This clonotype has at least ten counts. The V gene is TRBV7-9, the J gene TRBJ2-5; 12 positions match TRBD2. After removal of 4 bases from V and 1 base from J, the junction contained 7 bases not matched to a gene. The CDR3 runs 17 residues. Looked up from germline, CDR1 is SEHNR and CDR2 is FQNEAQ (reference sequence). The CDR3 bases are TGTGCCAGCAGCTCCCGGGCTAGCGGGGGGGGCCAAGAGACCCAGTACTTC. Translated: CASSSRASGGGQETQYF.

This clonotype was observed a few times. The J gene is TRBJ1-1, the V gene TRBV20-1, with a weak D call TRBD1 (5 bases). CDR3 length equals 13 residues. The germline V gene encodes CDR1 DFQATT and CDR2 SNEGSKA (reference sequence). CDR3 DNA: TGCAGAACCAGGGCGGGGCTGAACACTGAAGCTTTCTTT. Its translation is CRTRAGLNTEAFF.

Here the CDR3 reads CASRRGSSTNEKLFF. The DNA for the CDR3 is TGCGCCAGCAGGAGGGGCAGTTCAACTAATGAAAAACTGTTTTTT. The V and J genes are TRBV5-1 and TRBJ1-4; D is perhaps TRBD1 (5 bases). The germline V and J ends were trimmed by 5 bases and 0 bases, with 11 bases remaining between them. The germline V gene has CDR1 SGHRS and CDR2 YFSETQ. CDR3 length: 15 residues.

This chain connects TRBV27 to TRBJ1-2, with a possible D match to TRBD1 (5 bases). V lost 3 bases, J lost 5 bases, and 10 bases lay in between. Germline V gene sequence: CDR1 MNHEY, CDR2 SMNVEV (reference sequence). The CDR3 contains 13 residues. The CDR3 nucleotides are TGTGCCAGCAGTTTCGGGGGGTGGTATGGCTACACCTTC. This gives the protein CASSFGGWYGYTF.

This clonotype came up many times. This chain uses TRBV20-1 with TRBJ2-4, with 8 bases identical to TRBD1. The CDR3 covers 15 residues. The germline V gene encodes CDR1 DFQATT and CDR2 SNEGSKA (reference sequence). With V trimmed by 3 bases and J by 2 bases, 6 bases remained unmatched. CDR3 sequence reads: CSARHGQGTKNIQYF. CDR3 DNA sequence: TGCAGTGCTAGGCACGGACAGGGAACCAAAAACATTCAGTACTTC.

This clonotype was picked up many times. The chain recombines TRBV5-1 with TRBJ2-1; 9 positions match TRBD2. The germline CDR1 and CDR2 sequences are SGHRS and YFSETQ. The CDR3 contains 15 residues. V trimming: 2 bases; J trimming: 5 bases; junction bases outside the gene matches: 5. The CDR3 protein is CASSFGSGGNNEQFF. The CDR3 DNA reads TGCGCCAGCAGCTTCGGTAGCGGGGGAAACAATGAGCAGTTCTTC.

CDR3 loop: CASTTKVGQPQHF. The CDR3 bases are TGTGCCAGCACCACCAAGGTGGGTCAGCCCCAGCATTTT. J is TRBJ1-5 and V is TRBV27; no reliable D call. The CDR3 is made up of 13 amino acids. Looked up from germline, CDR1 is MNHEY and CDR2 is SMNVEV (reference sequence). V was trimmed by 7 bases and J by 6 bases, leaving 13 bases between them.

The V and J genes are TRBV24-1 and TRBJ2-5, with TRBD2 matching over 8 bases. After removal of 4 bases from V and 2 bases from J, the junction contained 14 bases not matched to a gene. The germline CDR1 and CDR2 sequences are KGHDR and SFDVKD. This CDR3 has 18 residues. In DNA form, the CDR3 reads TGTGCCACCAGTGACGCCCTGAGCGGGGGACCGCTTCAAGAGACCCAGTACTTC. This gives the protein CATSDALSGGPLQETQYF.

This clonotype has more than one count but fewer than ten. The rearrangement links TRBV6-1 to TRBJ2-1; a weak D match, TRBD1 (6 bases). The CDR3 loop spans 14 amino acids. Germline CDR1 and CDR2: MNHNS and SASEGT. Trimming removed 11 bases at V and 0 bases at J, with 14 bases between. For the CDR3, the DNA is TGTGCCGTAAGGACAGAAAACTCCTACAATGAGCAGTTCTTC. It yields the protein CAVRTENSYNEQFF.

The rearrangement joins TRBV6-1 to TRBJ1-2; 8 bases fit TRBD1. Per germline, CDR1 MNHNS and CDR2 SASEGT. The CDR3 consists of 17 residues. The V and J ends lost 5 bases and 4 bases, in that order; junction bases with no gene match: 15. CDR3: CASSHPPDRGGGYGYTF. For the CDR3, the DNA is TGTGCCAGCAGTCACCCCCCCGACAGGGGTGGGGGCTATGGCTACACCTTC.

Many counts were recorded for this clonotype. The CDR3, as DNA: TGTGCCAGCAGTTTTAGGGATGGCTACACCTTC. It yields the protein CASSFRDGYTF. The rearrangement links TRBV6-1 to TRBJ1-2; D is unclear. The CDR3 extends over 11 amino acids. Germline lookup yields CDR1 MNHNS and CDR2 SASEGT. V was shortened by 5 bases and J by 6 bases, with 7 bases between the two germline ends.

This clonotype was counted ten times or more. The chain recombines TRBV12-3 or TRBV12-4 with TRBJ1-5, with 12 bases aligning to TRBD1. This CDR3 comprises 15 residues. Unmatched junction bases numbered 12, after V lost 8 bases and J lost 10 bases. CDR3 bases: TGTGCCAGCCATCCGGGACAGGGGGCGTCTGAACCCCAGCATTTT. As protein: CASHPGQGASEPQHF.

This clonotype has ten or more counts. The rearrangement links TRBV5-1 to TRBJ2-7, with TRBD1 matching 9 bases. From germline, CDR1 is SGHRS and CDR2 YFSETQ. The CDR3 contains 17 residues. V dropped 3 bases and J dropped 1; count of bases not matched to a gene: 11. The CDR3 nucleotides read TGCGCCAGCAGCTCCCAACTCACCGGGACAGGGTCCTACGAGCAGTACTTC. It translates to CASSSQLTGTGSYEQYF. The full variable domain, completed using reference TRBV5-1 and TRBJ2-7, is KAGVTQTPRYLIKTRGQQVTLSCSPISGHRSVSWYQQTPGQGLQFLFEYFSETQRNKGNFPGRFSGRQFSNSRSEMNVSTLELGDSALYLCASSSQLTGTGSYEQYFGPGTRLTVT.

This clonotype was seen many times. The genes are TRBV12-3 or TRBV12-4 and TRBJ2-3; 8 bases fit TRBD2. CDR3 length: 14 residues. Germline trimming cut 7 bases from V and 6 bases from J; bases unmatched to any gene: 9. CDR3 DNA sequence: TGTGCCAGCACCCCCGGGGGGGGGTCGGATACGCAGTATTTT. As protein: CASTPGGGSDTQYF.

The J gene is TRBJ2-5, the V gene TRBV13; 9 bases fit TRBD1. The V gene end was trimmed by 5 bases and the J gene end by 1 base; junction bases not matched to a gene: 2. Per the germline V gene, CDR1 is PRHDT and CDR2 is FYEKMQ (reference sequence). The CDR3 covers 14 residues. CDR3 sequence (DNA): TGTGCCAGCAGCCAGACAGGGGGCCAAGAGACCCAGTACTTC. This sequence encodes CASSQTGGQETQYF.

V is TRBV9 and J is TRBJ2-7; D gene ambiguous. CDR1 is SGDLS, CDR2 YYNGEE, per germline. The CDR3 is 13 residues long. The V gene lost 1 base and the J gene lost 4 bases, with 9 bases spanning the gap. The CDR3 DNA reads TGTGCCAGCAGCGTAACACCCGGGTACGAGCAGTACTTC. The encoded protein is CASSVTPGYEQYF.

A remark on this clonotype: This may be a read error, as it is one base from a much larger clone. This chain links TRBV20-1 with TRBJ2-3; TRBD2 matches 8 bases. CDR1 is DFQATT and CDR2 is SNEGSKA in the germline V gene (reference sequence). The CDR3 runs to 14 residues. CDR3 protein: CSDQLAESTGTQYF. The DNA for the CDR3 is TGCAGTGACCAACTAGCGGAGAGCACAGGTACGCAGTATTTT.

This clonotype was recorded many times. The chain combines TRBV11-3 with TRBJ2-1, with 11 bases matching TRBD2. V was clipped by 2 bases and J by 7 bases; unmatched bases: 19. The CDR3 is made up of 20 amino acids. From germline, CDR1 is SGHNT and CDR2 YENEEA. This chain's CDR3 is CASSLPPRSSGGPSRNEQFF. CDR3 DNA: TGTGCCAGCAGCTTACCCCCAAGGTCTAGCGGGGGGCCTTCTCGGAATGAGCAGTTCTTC.

The chain is built from TRBV4-1 and TRBJ1-1; no clear D gene. This CDR3 has 15 residues. Between the trimmed V and J ends, which lost 0 bases and 1 base, there was a span of 9 bases. The germline CDR1 and CDR2 sequences are MGHRA and YSYEKL. The CDR3 DNA sequence: TGCGCCAGCAGCCAAGATGAGCCAGGGAACACTGAAGCTTTCTTT. It is translated as CASSQDEPGNTEAFF.

This clonotype was observed a handful of times. The V call is TRBV7-9, the J call TRBJ2-3; TRBD2 might be the D (6 bases). CDR3 size: 16 residues. Between the trimmed V and J ends, which lost 1 base and 3 bases, there was a span of 14 bases. Germline CDR1 is SEHNR and CDR2 is FQNEAQ (reference sequence). CDR3 protein: CASSLVVRGRTDTQYF. DNA for the CDR3: TGTGCCAGCAGCTTAGTGGTCCGAGGGAGGACAGATACGCAGTATTTT.

CDR3 coding DNA: TGTGCCACCAGCGTGGACTATACAGATACGCAGTATTTT. It encodes CATSVDYTDTQYF. The rearrangement joins TRBV15 to TRBJ2-3; D perhaps matches TRBD2 (6 bases). CDR3 size: 13 residues. CDR1 and CDR2 (germline): LNHNV, YYDKDF (reference sequence). The V and J ends lost 5 bases and 3 bases respectively, with 9 bases between them.

In this sample, this clonotype turned up many times. The chain recombines TRBV11-2 with TRBJ1-1; D is uncertain. Germline V gene data show CDR1 as SGHAT and CDR2 as FQNNGV. The V end lost 5 bases, the J end lost 7 bases, and 17 bases lay between the germline ends. This CDR3 has 14 amino acids. The CDR3: CASSPGMRRSEAFF. The CDR3 DNA reads as TGTGCCAGCAGCCCAGGAATGAGGAGGAGTGAAGCTTTCTTT.